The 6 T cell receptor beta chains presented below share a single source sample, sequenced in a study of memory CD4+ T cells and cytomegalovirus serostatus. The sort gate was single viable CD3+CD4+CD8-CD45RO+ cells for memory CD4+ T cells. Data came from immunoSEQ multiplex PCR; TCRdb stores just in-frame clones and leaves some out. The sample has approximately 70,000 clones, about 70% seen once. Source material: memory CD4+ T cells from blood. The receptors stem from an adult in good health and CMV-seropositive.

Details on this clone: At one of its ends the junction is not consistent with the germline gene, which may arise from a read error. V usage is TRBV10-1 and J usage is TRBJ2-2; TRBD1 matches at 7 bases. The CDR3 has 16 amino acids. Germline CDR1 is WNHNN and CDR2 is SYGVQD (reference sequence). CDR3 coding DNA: TGCGCCAGCAGTGAGTTTACAGGGGATTTGACCGGGGACCTGTTTTTT. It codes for CASSEFTGDLTGDLFF.

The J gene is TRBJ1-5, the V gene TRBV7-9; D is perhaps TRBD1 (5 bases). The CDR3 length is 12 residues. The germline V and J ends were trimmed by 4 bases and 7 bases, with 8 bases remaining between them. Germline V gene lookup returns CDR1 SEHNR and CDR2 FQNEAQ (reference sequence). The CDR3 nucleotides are TGTGCCAGCAGCTCAGGGTCGCAGCCCCAGCATTTT. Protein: CASSSGSQPQHF. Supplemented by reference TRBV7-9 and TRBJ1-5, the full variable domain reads DTGVSQNPRHKITKRGQNVTFRCDPISEHNRLYWYRQTLGQGPEFLTYFQNEAQLEKSRLLSDRFSAERPKGSFSTLEIQRTEQGDSAMYLCASSSGSQPQHFGDGTRLSIL.

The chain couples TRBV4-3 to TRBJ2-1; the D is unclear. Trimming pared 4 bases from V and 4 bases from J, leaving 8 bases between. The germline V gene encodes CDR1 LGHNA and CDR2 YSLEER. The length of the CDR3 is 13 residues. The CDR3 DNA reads TGCGCCAGCAGCCGTCTGACTTACAATGAGCAGTTCTTC. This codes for CASSRLTYNEQFF.

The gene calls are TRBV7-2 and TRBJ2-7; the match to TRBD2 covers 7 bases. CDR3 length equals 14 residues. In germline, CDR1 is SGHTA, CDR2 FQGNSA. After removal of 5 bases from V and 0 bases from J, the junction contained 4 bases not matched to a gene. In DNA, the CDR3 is TGTGCCAGCAGCCCACAGCGGGACTCCTACGAGCAGTACTTC. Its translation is CASSPQRDSYEQYF. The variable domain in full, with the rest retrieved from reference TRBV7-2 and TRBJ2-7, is GAGVSQSPSNKVTEKGKDVELRCDPISGHTALYWYRQSLGQGLEFLIYFQGNSAPDKSGLPSDRFSAERTGGSVSTLTIQRTQQEDSAVYLCASSPQRDSYEQYFGPGTRLTVT.

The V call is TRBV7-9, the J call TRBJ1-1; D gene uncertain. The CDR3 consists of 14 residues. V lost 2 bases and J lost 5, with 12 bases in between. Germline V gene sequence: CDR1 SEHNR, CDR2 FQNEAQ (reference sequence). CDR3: CASSLLDVATEAFF. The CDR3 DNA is TGTGCCAGCAGCTTATTGGACGTCGCAACTGAAGCTTTCTTT. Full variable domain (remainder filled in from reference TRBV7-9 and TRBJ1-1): DTGVSQNPRHKITKRGQNVTFRCDPISEHNRLYWYRQTLGQGPEFLTYFQNEAQLEKSRLLSDRFSAERPKGSFSTLEIQRTEQGDSAMYLCASSLLDVATEAFFGQGTRLTVV.

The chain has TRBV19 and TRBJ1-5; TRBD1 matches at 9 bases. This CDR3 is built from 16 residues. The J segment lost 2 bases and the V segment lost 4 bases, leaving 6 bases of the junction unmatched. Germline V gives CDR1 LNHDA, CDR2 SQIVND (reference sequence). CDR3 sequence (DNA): TGTGCCAGTAGTAGCCACCGGGACAGGGGCAATCAGCCCCAGCATTTT. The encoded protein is CASSSHRDRGNQPQHF.